The clone carrying this T cell receptor (beta chain) has at least ten counts. What it binds is not known. Losses at the gene ends were 0 bases for V and 5 bases for J; bases not matched to a gene: 5. This CDR3 is built from 15 residues. Per germline, CDR1 LGHDT and CDR2 YNNKEL (reference sequence). The record originates from a study of T cells in Graves' hyperthyroidism and ophthalmopathy. Study-wide points: Most thyroid clonotypes expanded above 0.001 appeared in blood too. Researchers report that a 13 V-J model separated ophthalmopathy from stable hyperthyroidism.

Hyperthyroidism, newly diagnosed and lasting under 2 months, affected patients aged 18 to 65. The source of the PBMCs was about 10 ml of fresh peripheral blood. TCR beta CDR3 region amplification was performed from RNA transcripts. HTBI primers drove first-round RT-PCR of the TCR CDR3. TCRdb re-analysed the multiplex PCR reads in MiXCR, keeping a single row per CDR3 protein. The table has 250,000 to 300,000 distinct CDR3 sequences, just over 14% seen once. The material sequenced was blood. The receptor's source is a woman aged 35 to 49 with Graves' hyperthyroidism that later progressed to Graves' ophthalmopathy. This chain joins TRBV3-1 and TRBJ2-7; 9 nucleotides line up with TRBD1. The DNA for the CDR3 is TGTGCCAGCAGCCAAGAGTGGACAGGGGACGACGAGCAGTACTTC. Encoded protein: CASSQEWTGDDEQYF.